The 13 T cell receptor beta chains below come from one sample, sequenced in a study of shared clonotypes between healthy human individuals. Repertoires were generated with immunoSEQ multiplex PCR, while TCRdb's copy carries only in-frame clones and drops some. The sample lists some 2 million clones, 95% occurring once. The sample taken for sequencing was naive CD4+ T cells sorted from blood. Stated subset: CD45RA+ positively selected. These receptors came from a man aged 18 to 29 in good health.

Points on this clone: A much larger clone differs from this one at a single base, so this may be a read error. The chain uses TRBV7-8 and TRBJ1-1; D remains ambiguous. The V end was cut by 2 bases, the J end by 1 base, with 5 bases between. The V gene's germline CDR1 is SGHVS and CDR2 FQNEAQ. The CDR3 spans 13 residues. CDR3 coding DNA: TGTGCCAGCAGCTTACAGGAGAACACTGAAGCTTTCTTT. This gives the protein CASSLQENTEAFF.

This clone was seen once. The J gene is TRBJ2-7, the V gene TRBV6-5; D is possibly TRBD2 (5 bases). There are 15 residues in the CDR3. Trimming stripped 6 bases from V and 2 bases from J, with 17 bases between. The germline gives CDR1 MNHEY, CDR2 SVGAGI. The CDR3 region has the DNA TGTGCCAGCAGCCACGACCCCAGGAGGCCCTACGAGCAGTACTTC. Translation gives CASSHDPRRPYEQYF.

As DNA, the CDR3 is TGTGCCTGGCGGACAGGTCAAATTGATTCACCCCTCCACTTT. As protein: CAWRTGQIDSPLHF. This rearrangement joins TRBV30 to TRBJ1-6, with 7 bases lining up with TRBD1. Germline loops: CDR1 GTSNPN, CDR2 SVGIG (reference sequence). CDR3 length: 14 amino acids. Trimming cost V 5 bases and J 8 bases; bases outside gene matches: 9.

Comment on this clone: Other DNA variants within this sample encode the same CDR3. This chain uses TRBV11-2 with TRBJ2-5, with a tentative D call TRBD1 (6 bases). Looked up from germline, CDR1 is SGHAT and CDR2 is FQNNGV. The CDR3 has 13 amino acids. V lost 5 bases, J lost 1 base, and 8 bases lay in between. In DNA form, the CDR3 reads TGTGCCAGCAGCAGGGGGTCCCAAGAGACCCAGTACTTC. Amino acid sequence: CASSRGSQETQYF.

The chain joins TRBV5-1 to TRBJ1-4, with 7 bases matching TRBD1. This CDR3 has 16 residues. Germline CDR1 reads SGHRS; CDR2 reads YFSETQ. The V and J ends lost 3 bases and 8 bases, in that order; junction bases with no gene match: 13. The CDR3 protein is CASSSLGQASSEKLFF. The CDR3 bases are TGCGCCAGCAGCTCCTTAGGACAGGCTTCGAGCGAAAAACTGTTTTTT.

The V and J genes are TRBV10-2 and TRBJ2-7, with a possible D match to TRBD2 (5 bases). Germline V CDR1 and CDR2: WSHSY, SAAADI. V lost 0 bases and J lost 2, with 14 bases in between. There are 16 residues in the CDR3. The CDR3 protein is CASSESLALRPYEQYF. Here the CDR3 DNA reads TGCGCCAGCAGTGAGTCCCTAGCCCTCCGTCCCTACGAGCAGTACTTC.

The chain couples TRBV5-1 to TRBJ2-7, with D perhaps TRBD2 (7 bases). CDR3 size: 14 residues. Trimming shortened V by 4 bases and J by 4 bases, and 15 bases separated the two germline ends. Germline lookup yields CDR1 SGHRS and CDR2 YFSETQ. CDR3 region: CASSLGGAEYEQYF. The DNA for the CDR3 is TGCGCCAGCAGCCTTGGGGGGGCTGAATACGAGCAGTACTTC. Based on the CDR3 plus reference TRBV5-1 and TRBJ2-7, the full variable domain is KAGVTQTPRYLIKTRGQQVTLSCSPISGHRSVSWYQQTPGQGLQFLFEYFSETQRNKGNFPGRFSGRQFSNSRSEMNVSTLELGDSALYLCASSLGGAEYEQYFGPGTRLTVT.

This clone was observed a few times. V usage is TRBV7-3 and J usage is TRBJ1-6; D gene unclear. Germline CDR1 is SGHTA and CDR2 is FQGTGA. This CDR3 region has 15 residues. V lost 1 base and J lost 5, with 9 bases in between. CDR3 in amino acids: CASSLSSGNNSPLHF. The CDR3 coding sequence is TGTGCCAGCAGCTTAAGTTCGGGGAATAATTCACCCCTCCACTTT.

The chain is built from TRBV11-2 and TRBJ2-5; a possible D gene is TRBD1 (5 bases). Trimming shortened V by 8 bases and J by 2 bases, and 21 bases separated the two germline ends. The length of the CDR3 is 16 residues. Germline CDR1 SGHAT, CDR2 FQNNGV. CDR3 amino acids: CASSKGDSRSQETQYF. The CDR3 DNA follows: TGTGCCAGCTCAAAGGGTGACAGCCGCTCTCAAGAGACCCAGTACTTC.

The J gene is TRBJ1-4, the V gene TRBV19; D is unresolved. Per the germline V gene, CDR1 is LNHDA and CDR2 is SQIVND (reference sequence). V was pared by 5 bases and J by 1 base, with 8 bases between. CDR3 length: 14 amino acids. CDR3 residues: CASSPGRTNEKLFF. The CDR3, as DNA: TGTGCCAGTAGTCCGGGTCGAACTAATGAAAAACTGTTTTTT.

This clone showed up just once. The V call is TRBV29-1, the J call TRBJ1-1, with D perhaps TRBD1 (5 bases). In germline, CDR1 is SQVTM, CDR2 ANQGSEA. The CDR3 extends over 13 amino acids. V lost 5 bases to trimming and J lost 5 bases, with 15 bases between them. CDR3 DNA sequence: TGCAGCGTTCGACTAAGAGGGGCTACTGAAGCTTTCTTT. Translating gives CSVRLRGATEAFF.

Comments on this clone: Other DNA sequences within the sample encode an identical CDR3. The J gene is TRBJ2-2, the V gene TRBV7-2, with D maybe TRBD1 (5 bases). V was shortened by 5 bases and J by 1 base, with 8 bases between the two germline ends. Germline assignment: CDR1 SGHTA and CDR2 FQGNSA. The length of the CDR3 is 14 residues. The DNA for the CDR3 is TGTGCCAGCAGCCAGGGTAGGAACACCGGGGAGCTGTTTTTT. Its protein is CASSQGRNTGELFF.

This rearrangement joins TRBV6-1 to TRBJ2-6, with 8 bases aligning to TRBD1. Germline V lookup: CDR1 MNHNS, CDR2 SASEGT. J was trimmed by 3 bases and V by 6 bases; bases with no gene match: 4. The CDR3 is 15 amino acids. The CDR3 spells CASRGGQDGANVLTF. DNA of the CDR3: TGTGCCAGCAGGGGGGGACAGGATGGGGCCAACGTCCTGACTTTC.